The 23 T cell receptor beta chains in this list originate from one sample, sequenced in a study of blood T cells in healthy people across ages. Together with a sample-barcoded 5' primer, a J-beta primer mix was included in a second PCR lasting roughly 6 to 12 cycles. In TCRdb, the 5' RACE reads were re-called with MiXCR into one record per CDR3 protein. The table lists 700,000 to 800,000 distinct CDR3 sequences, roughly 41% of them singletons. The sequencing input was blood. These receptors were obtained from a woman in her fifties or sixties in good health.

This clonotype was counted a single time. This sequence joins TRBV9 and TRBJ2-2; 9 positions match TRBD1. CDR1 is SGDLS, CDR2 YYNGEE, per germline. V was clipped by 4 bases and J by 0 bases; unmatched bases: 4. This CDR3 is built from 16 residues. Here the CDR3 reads CASSTGQGANTGELFF. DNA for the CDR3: TGTGCCAGCAGCACGGGACAGGGAGCGAACACCGGGGAGCTGTTTTTT.

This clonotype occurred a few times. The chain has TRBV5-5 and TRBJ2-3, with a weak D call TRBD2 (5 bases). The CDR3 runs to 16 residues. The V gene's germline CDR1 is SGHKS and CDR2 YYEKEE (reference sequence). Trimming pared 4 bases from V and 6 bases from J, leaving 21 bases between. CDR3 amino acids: CASSRLTQYSGDTQYF. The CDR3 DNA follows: TGTGCCAGCAGCCGCCTGACCCAATACTCGGGGGATACGCAGTATTTT.

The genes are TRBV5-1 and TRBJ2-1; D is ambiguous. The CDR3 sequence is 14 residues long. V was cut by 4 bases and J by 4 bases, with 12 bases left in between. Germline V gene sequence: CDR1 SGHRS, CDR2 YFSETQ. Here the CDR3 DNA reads TGCGCCAGCAGCCTTATGGACGGATACAATGAGCAGTTCTTC. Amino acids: CASSLMDGYNEQFF.

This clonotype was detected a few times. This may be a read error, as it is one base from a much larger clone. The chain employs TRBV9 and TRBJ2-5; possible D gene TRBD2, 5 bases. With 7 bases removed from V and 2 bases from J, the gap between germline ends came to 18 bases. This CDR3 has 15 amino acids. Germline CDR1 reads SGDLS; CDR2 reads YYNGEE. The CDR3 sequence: CASATVWGAQETQYF. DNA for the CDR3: TGTGCCAGCGCTACGGTATGGGGAGCGCAAGAGACCCAGTACTTC.

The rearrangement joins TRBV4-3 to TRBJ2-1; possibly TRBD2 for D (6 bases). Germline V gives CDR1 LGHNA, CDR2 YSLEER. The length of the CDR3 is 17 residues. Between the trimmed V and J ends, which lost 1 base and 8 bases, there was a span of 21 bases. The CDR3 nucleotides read TGCGCCAGCAGCCAAGGCCAGACTGCAGGACTACAATATGAGCAGTTCTTC. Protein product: CASSQGQTAGLQYEQFF.

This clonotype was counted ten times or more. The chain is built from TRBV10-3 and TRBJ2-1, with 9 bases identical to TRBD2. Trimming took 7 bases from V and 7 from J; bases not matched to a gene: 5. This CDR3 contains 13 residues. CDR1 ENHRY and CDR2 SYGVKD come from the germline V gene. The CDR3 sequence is CAIKAGGANEQFF. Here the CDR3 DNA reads TGTGCCATCAAGGCGGGAGGGGCTAATGAGCAGTTCTTC.

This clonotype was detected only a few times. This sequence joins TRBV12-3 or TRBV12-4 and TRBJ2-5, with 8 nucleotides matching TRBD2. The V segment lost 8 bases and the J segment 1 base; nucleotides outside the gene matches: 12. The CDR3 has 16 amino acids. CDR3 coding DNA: TGTGCCAGCGCGGATCCAGCGGGGGTAACCCAAGAGACCCAGTACTTC. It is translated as CASADPAGVTQETQYF.

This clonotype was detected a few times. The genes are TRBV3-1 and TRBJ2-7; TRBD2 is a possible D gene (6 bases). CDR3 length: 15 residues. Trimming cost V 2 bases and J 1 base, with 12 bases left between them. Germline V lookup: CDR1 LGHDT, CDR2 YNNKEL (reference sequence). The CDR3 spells CASSQSGTSSYEQYF. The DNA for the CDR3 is TGTGCCAGCAGCCAATCCGGGACTTCGTCCTACGAGCAGTACTTC.

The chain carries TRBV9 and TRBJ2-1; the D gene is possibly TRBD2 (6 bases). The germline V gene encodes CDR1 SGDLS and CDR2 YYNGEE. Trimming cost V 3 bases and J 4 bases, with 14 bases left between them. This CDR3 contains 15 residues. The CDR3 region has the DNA TGTGCCAGCAGCGCAACGGGGGACCCTTACAATGAGCAGTTCTTC. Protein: CASSATGDPYNEQFF.

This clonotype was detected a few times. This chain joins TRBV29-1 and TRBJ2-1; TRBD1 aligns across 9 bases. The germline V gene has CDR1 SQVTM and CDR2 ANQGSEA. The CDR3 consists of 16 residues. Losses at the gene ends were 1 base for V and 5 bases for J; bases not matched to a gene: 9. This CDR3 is CSVEGGDRVKDNEQFF. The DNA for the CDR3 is TGCAGCGTTGAAGGGGGGGACAGGGTGAAGGACAATGAGCAGTTCTTC.

This CDR3 is CATSRVEPLGEETQYF. CDR3 DNA: TGTGCCACCAGCAGAGTAGAGCCCCTAGGCGAAGAGACCCAGTACTTC. The chain recombines TRBV15 with TRBJ2-5, with D uncertain. V lost 1 base to trimming and J lost 3 bases, with 15 bases between them. Germline loops: CDR1 LNHNV, CDR2 YYDKDF (reference sequence). CDR3 size: 16 residues.

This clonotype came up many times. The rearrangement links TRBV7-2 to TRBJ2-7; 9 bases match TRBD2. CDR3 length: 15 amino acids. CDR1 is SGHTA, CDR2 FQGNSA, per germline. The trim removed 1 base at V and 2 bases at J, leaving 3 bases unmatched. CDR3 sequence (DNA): TGTGCCAGCAGCTTAGGGGCTAGCGGGGCCTACGAGCAGTACTTC. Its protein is CASSLGASGAYEQYF.

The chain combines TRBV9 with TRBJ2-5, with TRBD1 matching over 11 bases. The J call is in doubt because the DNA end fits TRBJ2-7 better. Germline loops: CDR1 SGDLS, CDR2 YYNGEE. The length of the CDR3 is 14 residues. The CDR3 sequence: CASSSRTGGDEQYF. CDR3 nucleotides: TGTGCCAGCAGCTCCAGGACAGGGGGCGACGAGCAGTACTTC.

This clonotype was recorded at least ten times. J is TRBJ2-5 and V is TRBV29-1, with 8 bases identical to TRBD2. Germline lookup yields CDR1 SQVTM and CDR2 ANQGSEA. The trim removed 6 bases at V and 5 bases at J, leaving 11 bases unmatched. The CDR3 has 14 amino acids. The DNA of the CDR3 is TGCAGCGTAGATCCCCGGGAGGGCCGGGAGACCCAGTACTTC. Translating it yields CSVDPREGRETQYF.

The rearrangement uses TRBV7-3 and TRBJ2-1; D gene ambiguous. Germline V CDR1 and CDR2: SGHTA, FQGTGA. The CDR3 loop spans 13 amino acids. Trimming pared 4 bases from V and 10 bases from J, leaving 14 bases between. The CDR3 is CASSCGPVGEQFF. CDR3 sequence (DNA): TGTGCCAGCAGCTGCGGACCCGTGGGGGAGCAGTTCTTC.

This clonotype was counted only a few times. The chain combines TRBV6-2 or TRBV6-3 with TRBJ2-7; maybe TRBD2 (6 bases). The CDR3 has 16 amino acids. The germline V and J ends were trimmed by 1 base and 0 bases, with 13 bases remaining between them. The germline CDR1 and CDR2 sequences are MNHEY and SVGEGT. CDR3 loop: CASSYWEEISSYEQYF. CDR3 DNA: TGTGCCAGCAGTTACTGGGAGGAGATAAGCTCCTACGAGCAGTACTTC.

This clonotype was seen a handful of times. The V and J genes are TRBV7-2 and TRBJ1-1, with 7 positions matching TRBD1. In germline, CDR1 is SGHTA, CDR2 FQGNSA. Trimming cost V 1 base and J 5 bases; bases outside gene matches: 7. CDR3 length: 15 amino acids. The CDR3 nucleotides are TGTGCCAGCAGCTTAGTCCAGGGGGAAGGGACTGAAGCTTTCTTT. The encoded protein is CASSLVQGEGTEAFF.

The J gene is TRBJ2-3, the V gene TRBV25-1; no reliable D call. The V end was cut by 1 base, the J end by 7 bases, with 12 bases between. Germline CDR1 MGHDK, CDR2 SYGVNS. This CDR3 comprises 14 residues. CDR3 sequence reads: CASSESISLHTQYF. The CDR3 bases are TGTGCCAGCAGTGAATCCATCTCCCTACATACGCAGTATTTT.

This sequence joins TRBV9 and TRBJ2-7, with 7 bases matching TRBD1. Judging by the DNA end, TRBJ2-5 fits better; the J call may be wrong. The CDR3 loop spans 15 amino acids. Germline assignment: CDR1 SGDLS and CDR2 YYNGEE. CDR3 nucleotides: TGTGCCAGCAGCATCGAACAGGGGAGTGGGGAGACCCAGTACTTC. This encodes CASSIEQGSGETQYF.

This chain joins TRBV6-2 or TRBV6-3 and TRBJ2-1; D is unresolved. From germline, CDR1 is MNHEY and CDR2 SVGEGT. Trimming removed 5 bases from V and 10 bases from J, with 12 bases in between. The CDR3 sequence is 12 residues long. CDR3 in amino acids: CASSMATYEQFF. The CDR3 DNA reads TGTGCCAGCAGTATGGCCACCTACGAGCAGTTCTTC.

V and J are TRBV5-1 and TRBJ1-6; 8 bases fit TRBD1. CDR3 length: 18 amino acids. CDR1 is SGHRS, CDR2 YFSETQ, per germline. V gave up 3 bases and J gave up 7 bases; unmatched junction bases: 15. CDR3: CASSSASTGAGGNSPLHF. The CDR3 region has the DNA TGCGCCAGCAGCTCGGCCTCGACAGGGGCCGGGGGAAATTCACCCCTCCACTTT.

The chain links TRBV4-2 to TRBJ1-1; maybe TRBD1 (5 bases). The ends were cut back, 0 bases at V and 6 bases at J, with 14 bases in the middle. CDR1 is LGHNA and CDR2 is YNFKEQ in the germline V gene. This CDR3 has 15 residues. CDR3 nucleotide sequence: TGTGCCAGCAGCCAAGAACCAGGGATGAGGGCTGAAGCTTTCTTT. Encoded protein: CASSQEPGMRAEAFF.

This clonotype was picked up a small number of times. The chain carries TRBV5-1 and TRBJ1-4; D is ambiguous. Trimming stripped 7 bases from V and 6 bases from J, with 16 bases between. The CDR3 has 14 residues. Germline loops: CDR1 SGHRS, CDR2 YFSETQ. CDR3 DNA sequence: TGCGCCAGCCGCCAAGGCACGGATCATGAAAAACTGTTTTTT. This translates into CASRQGTDHEKLFF.